This T cell receptor (beta chain) was recovered during a study of OX40 agonist ivuxolimab in advanced cancers. Across the study: Antecedent anti-PD-1, anti-PD-L1 or anti-CTLA-4 therapy was permissible, with over 35% having received some. Study-level findings and limits: Averaging showed that CD8+ T cells had more expanded clones than CD4+ did.

No patient had autoimmune disease or received systemic immunosuppression. Assay: immunoSEQ multiplex PCR; the TCRdb copy retains only in-frame clones and omits some. The sample has around 70,000 clones; under 85% are singletons. A word on this clone: What it binds is not known.

V dropped 1 base and J dropped 2 bases, with 6 bases sitting between them. Germline V gene sequence: CDR1 SGHTA, CDR2 FQGNSA. The CDR3 has 13 residues. V and J are TRBV7-2 and TRBJ2-7; maybe TRBD1 (5 bases). This sample comprised CD4+ or CD8+ T cells sorted from blood, obtained in a trial of the OX40 agonist ivuxolimab. The sequence derives from an adult with an advanced solid tumor such as melanoma, head and neck, liver or kidney cancer. The CDR3 spells CASSLGTTYEQYF. The CDR3 nucleotides read TGTGCCAGCAGCTTAGGGACAACCTACGAGCAGTACTTC.